A selection of T cell receptor beta chains follows, all from one sample in a study of human T cells and chemical hapten exposure. MiXCR, run by TCRdb on the RACE reads, gives a single entry per CDR3 protein. The sample holds tens of thousands of distinct CDR3 sequences, approximately 10% seen once. The material sequenced was whole blood, taken in connection with sensitization to the hapten diphenylcyclopropenone (DPC). These receptors were obtained from a woman aged 55-70 years with alopecia areata. Some clones in this sample may be carry-over from other donors' samples. The CDR3 runs from the conserved cysteine through the conserved F or W. The D gene is left open where the match is weak. Only part of the rows carry a size: once, few, many, or a class if the clone is expanded.

v_call	d_call	clone_size	j_call	cdr3_aa	cdr3_nt
TRBV2	NA	NA	TRBJ2-2	CASSEVGGSNTGELFF	TGTGCCAGCAGTGAAGTAGGGGGTTCGAACACCGGGGAGCTGTTTTTT
TRBV10-3	TRBD1	NA	TRBJ1-5	CAISAGGEFSQPQHF	TGTGCCATCAGTGCAGGGGGCGAATTCAGTCAGCCCCAGCATTTT
TRBV12-3/TRBV12-4	NA	many	TRBJ2-1	CASSAFVAGSNNEQFF	TGTGCCAGCAGCGCCTTTGTGGCGGGGTCGAACAATGAGCAGTTCTTC
TRBV12-3/TRBV12-4	TRBD1	many	TRBJ1-5	CASSLKTGQGQPQHF	TGTGCCAGCAGTTTAAAGACAGGGCAGGGGCAGCCCCAGCATTTT
TRBV7-7	NA	NA	TRBJ2-3	CASGPSGRTDTQYF	TGTGCTAGCGGACCGTCGGGCAGAACAGATACGCAGTATTTT
TRBV12-3/TRBV12-4	NA	many	TRBJ1-5	CASSLSFSTDPGGNQPQHF	TGTGCCAGCAGTTTATCCTTTTCCACGGACCCAGGGGGCAATCAGCCCCAGCATTTT
TRBV20-1	NA	many	TRBJ2-7	CSANTPLGAEYEQYF	TGCAGTGCTAACACCCCTCTGGGGGCGGAGTACGAGCAGTACTTC
TRBV27	TRBD1	once	TRBJ1-2	CASSQGQEADYGYTF	TGTGCCAGCAGCCAGGGACAGGAGGCGGACTATGGCTACACCTTC
TRBV5-6	NA	many	TRBJ2-7	CASSFTVRSFSYEQYF	TGTGCCAGCAGCTTCACAGTTCGGTCGTTCTCCTACGAGCAGTACTTC
TRBV12-3/TRBV12-4	TRBD1	few	TRBJ2-1	CASRPGQGSNEQFF	TGTGCCAGCAGACCGGGACAGGGATCGAATGAGCAGTTCTTC
TRBV20-1	NA	NA	TRBJ1-2	CSARTGPYGYTF	TGCAGTGCGAGAACCGGGCCCTATGGCTACACCTTC
TRBV10-3	TRBD1	few	TRBJ1-1	CAIRDRVMNTEAFF	TGTGCCATCAGAGACAGGGTTATGAACACTGAAGCTTTCTTT
TRBV5-1	NA	many	TRBJ2-2	CASSLRVAGELFF	TGCGCCAGCAGCTTGCGGGTTGCCGGGGAGCTGTTTTTT
TRBV9	TRBD1	few	TRBJ2-5	CASSNWDRQETQYF	TGTGCCAGCAGCAATTGGGACAGACAAGAGACCCAGTACTTC
TRBV4-1	NA	few	TRBJ2-7	CASRPSANSYEQYF	TGCGCCAGCAGACCTAGCGCCAACTCCTACGAGCAGTACTTC
TRBV6-5	TRBD1	many	TRBJ2-7	CASSYSRGTGGSYEQYF	TGTGCCAGCAGTTACTCTCGCGGGACAGGGGGCAGCTACGAGCAGTACTTC
TRBV13	NA	few	TRBJ2-4	CASSFRFKNIQYF	TGTGCCAGCAGCTTTAGATTCAAAAACATTCAGTACTTC
TRBV10-3	NA	many	TRBJ2-7	CAISASYEQYF	TGTGCCATCAGTGCCAGCTACGAGCAGTACTTC
TRBV7-6	TRBD1	few	TRBJ2-3	CASSLGTGFDTQYF	TGTGCCAGCAGCTTAGGGACAGGGTTTGATACGCAGTATTTT
TRBV12-3/TRBV12-4	NA	few	TRBJ2-3	CASSPSGARLIIDTQYF	TGTGCCAGCAGCCCTTCGGGTGCAAGGTTGATCATAGATACGCAGTATTTT
TRBV6-5	TRBD1	few	TRBJ2-1	CASSYQGAVGGNEQFF	TGTGCCAGCAGTTACCAGGGGGCTGTGGGTGGCAATGAGCAGTTCTTC
TRBV20-1	NA	few	TRBJ2-5	CSAALAETQYF	TGCAGTGCCGCACTAGCTGAGACCCAGTACTTC
TRBV29-1	TRBD1	few	TRBJ2-3	CSARTGADTQYF	TGCAGCGCTAGGACAGGGGCAGATACGCAGTATTTT
TRBV7-6	NA	many	TRBJ1-6	CASSPVGRVRRSPLHF	TGTGCCAGCAGCCCGGTGGGCCGGGTTAGACGCTCACCCCTCCACTTT
TRBV18	NA	NA	TRBJ1-1	CASSPLGEGVLGTEAFF	TGTGCCAGCTCACCTCTCGGGGAGGGGGTTTTAGGCACTGAAGCTTTCTTT
TRBV7-9	NA	many	TRBJ2-3	CASSSDGPQSPTQYF	TGTGCCAGCAGCTCCGACGGCCCCCAAAGTCCTACGCAGTATTTT
TRBV3-1	NA	many	TRBJ1-6	CASSPHRDNSPLHF	TGTGCCAGCAGCCCTCACAGGGATAATTCACCCCTCCACTTT
TRBV7-6	TRBD2	many	TRBJ2-1	CASSFSGGALGNEQFF	TGTGCCAGCAGCTTTAGCGGGGGGGCCTTGGGCAATGAGCAGTTCTTC
TRBV6-5	NA	many	TRBJ2-5	CASSHNVQETQYF	TGTGCCAGCAGCCACAATGTCCAAGAGACCCAGTACTTC
TRBV2	NA	few	TRBJ1-6	CATRGRYNSPLHF	TGTGCCACCAGAGGAAGGTATAATTCACCCCTCCACTTT
TRBV4-2	TRBD2	NA	TRBJ2-2	CASSQITSGAGELFF	TGTGCCAGCAGCCAAATTACTAGCGGGGCCGGGGAGCTGTTTTTT
TRBV18	TRBD1	many	TRBJ2-3	CASSPPGQYSTDTQYF	TGTGCCAGCTCACCACCGGGACAGTACAGCACAGATACGCAGTATTTT
TRBV7-9	NA	few	TRBJ2-4	CASSLSPSGGAKNIQYF	TGTGCCAGCAGCTTATCCCCAAGTGGGGGGGCCAAAAACATTCAGTACTTC
TRBV19	TRBD1	few	TRBJ2-3	CASSISTLTGVTDTQYF	TGTGCCAGTAGTATCTCGACGCTGACAGGGGTAACAGATACGCAGTATTTT
TRBV18	NA	many	TRBJ1-5	CASSPQGGHGNQPQHF	TGTGCCAGCTCACCGCAGGGAGGGCATGGCAATCAGCCCCAGCATTTT
TRBV7-2	NA	many	TRBJ2-1	CASSSPTREHEQFF	TGTGCCAGCAGCTCCCCGACACGTGAGCATGAGCAGTTCTTC
TRBV14	TRBD2	few	TRBJ2-1	CASSQTGGSYNEQFF	TGTGCCAGCAGCCAAACGGGGGGGAGCTACAATGAGCAGTTCTTC